This T cell receptor beta chain was captured by sequencing in a study of cytomegalovirus exposure and HLA in healthy donors. Overall study context: HLA-typed donors were the source of approximately 80 million unique TCRs held in an early data release.

The PCR made use of 60 Vbeta and 13 Jbeta primers. Clones were sequenced by immunoSEQ multiplex PCR, and TCRdb holds only the in-frame ones, with some missing. The sample includes roughly 160,000 clones, 70% to 90% of them seen just once. This CDR3 has 15 amino acids. Germline-derived CDR1 and CDR2 are SGHRS and YFSETQ. J was trimmed by 2 bases and V by 4 bases; bases with no gene match: 4. As regards this clone: Its antigen is unidentified.

General observations from the study: The likely explanation for a cluster of highly shared sequence variants was sequencing artifact.

The rearrangement uses TRBV5-1 and TRBJ1-2, with 11 bases that match TRBD1. This sequence was found in a man younger than 35 in good health and CMV-seropositive. Sequencing input: PBMCs. CDR3 sequence (DNA): TGCGCCAGCAGCCAGGACAGGGGGCGAAACTATGGCTACACCTTC. This translates into CASSQDRGRNYGYTF.